The clone carrying this T cell receptor (beta chain) was detected many times. Its specificity is unknown. This sample was included in a study of T cells after yellow fever vaccination. In the study overall: SMART-Seq v4 Ultra Low Input served to prepare low-cell-number fractions. Findings and caveats of the study: Most primary-vaccination clones reappeared after the booster (about 97% CD4, about 90% CD8).

MiXCR, applied by TCRdb to the 5' RACE reads, yields one record per CDR3 protein. The data contain roughly 120,000 distinct CDR3 sequences, 8.4% of them singletons. Sequencing was performed on CD8+ T cells sorted from PBMCs, taken 45 days after the yellow fever booster vaccination. This receptor was obtained from a man aged 25-45 years who received the YFV17D yellow fever vaccine.

The CDR3: CASSFGGDRETQYF. The DNA for the CDR3 is TGTGCCAGCAGCTTCGGCGGGGATCGAGAGACCCAGTACTTC. V usage is TRBV13 and J usage is TRBJ2-5; D perhaps matches TRBD2 (6 bases). Germline V gene sequence: CDR1 PRHDT, CDR2 FYEKMQ (reference sequence). V was clipped by 3 bases and J by 4 bases, with 12 bases between them. The CDR3 is 14 amino acids. Based on the CDR3 plus reference TRBV13 and TRBJ2-5, the full variable domain is AAGVIQSPRHLIKEKRETATLKCYPIPRHDTVYWYQQGPGQDPQFLISFYEKMQSDKGSIPDRFSAQQFSDYHSELNMSSLELGDSALYFCASSFGGDRETQYFGPGTRLLVL.